This is a list of T cell receptor beta chains from one sample in a study of HIV-infected patients and healthy controls. Each CDR3 protein is one row after TCRdb ran MiXCR on the 5' RACE reads. The sample lists 15,000 to 20,000 distinct CDR3 sequences; about 8.3% were seen once. The sample was blood. The receptors shown here come from an adult in good health. The CDR3 runs from the conserved cysteine through the conserved F or W. Each record gives: D gene, clone size, J gene, V gene, CDR3 DNA, CDR3 protein. The D gene is left open where the match is weak. Clone size is stated in some rows and not others, as once, few, many or a class when expanded.

d_call: .
clone_size: many
j_call: TRBJ1-1
v_call: TRBV18
cdr3_nt: TGTGCCAGCTCACCCCGGGCGGTTAGGAACACTGAAGCTTTCTTT
cdr3_aa: CASSPRAVRNTEAFF

d_call: TRBD1
clone_size: .
j_call: TRBJ2-2
v_call: TRBV19
cdr3_nt: TGTGCCAGTAGTCCCCAGGGGGCCGGGGAGCTGTTTTTT
cdr3_aa: CASSPQGAGELFF

d_call: .
clone_size: many
j_call: TRBJ2-3
v_call: TRBV18
cdr3_nt: TGTGCCAGCTCAAATTCATATAGTTCCACAGATACGCAGTATTTT
cdr3_aa: CASSNSYSSTDTQYF

d_call: .
clone_size: many
j_call: TRBJ2-7
v_call: TRBV12-3/TRBV12-4
cdr3_nt: TGTGCCAGCAGTTTAGTAAGCTACGAGCAGTACTTC
cdr3_aa: CASSLVSYEQYF

d_call: .
clone_size: medium-sized
j_call: TRBJ2-7
v_call: TRBV6-6
cdr3_nt: TGTGCCAGCAGTTCTCATAACTCCTACGAGCAGTACTTC
cdr3_aa: CASSSHNSYEQYF

d_call: TRBD2
clone_size: many
j_call: TRBJ2-3
v_call: TRBV5-1
cdr3_nt: TGCGCCAGCAGCTTGGCCTTTAGCGGGAGGACAGATACGCAGTATTTT
cdr3_aa: CASSLAFSGRTDTQYF

d_call: .
clone_size: many
j_call: TRBJ2-5
v_call: TRBV5-4
cdr3_nt: TGTGCCAGCAGCTTACAGGGTAGTGTCGAGACCCAGTACTTC
cdr3_aa: CASSLQGSVETQYF

d_call: TRBD2
clone_size: few
j_call: TRBJ2-2
v_call: TRBV25-1
cdr3_nt: TGTGCCAGCAGTGATCCCGGGACTAGCGGGAGGGGGGAGCTGTTTTTT
cdr3_aa: CASSDPGTSGRGELFF

d_call: TRBD1
clone_size: few
j_call: TRBJ2-1
v_call: TRBV29-1
cdr3_nt: TGCAGCGTAGCTACAGGGGGCCTGTTCTTC
cdr3_aa: CSVATGGLFF

d_call: TRBD1
clone_size: many
j_call: TRBJ1-5
v_call: TRBV28
cdr3_nt: TGTGCCAGCAGTTCCGCGGGACAGGGGGGGCAGCCCCAGCATTTT
cdr3_aa: CASSSAGQGGQPQHF

d_call: .
clone_size: .
j_call: TRBJ2-7
v_call: TRBV2
cdr3_nt: TGTGCCAGCAGTGTGTCTACCTACGAGCAGTACTTC
cdr3_aa: CASSVSTYEQYF

d_call: .
clone_size: many
j_call: TRBJ2-1
v_call: TRBV6-4
cdr3_nt: TGTGCCAGCAGTACGGCGGCAGGCTCCTACAATGAGCAGTTCTTC
cdr3_aa: CASSTAAGSYNEQFF

d_call: .
clone_size: few
j_call: TRBJ2-5
v_call: TRBV4-2
cdr3_nt: TGTGCCAGCAGCAAAAATAGCGGCGCGGAGACCCAGTACTTC
cdr3_aa: CASSKNSGAETQYF

d_call: .
clone_size: many
j_call: TRBJ2-2
v_call: TRBV5-1
cdr3_nt: TGCGCCAGCAGCTTGTGGGTCCACACCGGGGAGCTGTTTTTT
cdr3_aa: CASSLWVHTGELFF

d_call: TRBD1
clone_size: many
j_call: TRBJ1-1
v_call: TRBV18
cdr3_nt: TGTGCCAGCTCACCAGGGACAGCGGGGGCAGAAGCTTTCTTT
cdr3_aa: CASSPGTAGAEAFF

d_call: .
clone_size: medium-sized
j_call: TRBJ2-1
v_call: TRBV7-2
cdr3_nt: TGTGCCAGCAGCTCGTACCTAAGGGATGAGCAGTTCTTC
cdr3_aa: CASSSYLRDEQFF

d_call: .
clone_size: many
j_call: TRBJ1-1
v_call: TRBV5-1
cdr3_nt: TGCGCCAGCAGCTTGGAGGGGGGCCGCACTGAAGCTTTCTTT
cdr3_aa: CASSLEGGRTEAFF

d_call: TRBD2
clone_size: .
j_call: TRBJ2-7
v_call: TRBV18
cdr3_nt: TGTGCCAGCGGGTCCGGGACTAGCGGGGGGGCCGCCTACGAGCAGTACTTC
cdr3_aa: CASGSGTSGGAAYEQYF

d_call: .
clone_size: many
j_call: TRBJ2-3
v_call: TRBV6-5
cdr3_nt: TGTGCCAGCACCAGCTTGGGCGAATCCACAGATACGCAGTATTTT
cdr3_aa: CASTSLGESTDTQYF

d_call: .
clone_size: few
j_call: TRBJ1-5
v_call: TRBV12-3/TRBV12-4
cdr3_nt: TGTGCCAGCAGTTTAGGGGGGGCCGGGAGCAATCAGCCCCAGCATTTT
cdr3_aa: CASSLGGAGSNQPQHF

d_call: .
clone_size: many
j_call: TRBJ2-6
v_call: TRBV4-3
cdr3_nt: TGCGCCAGCAGCCAAGATGGAGGGGGCTCAGGGGCCAACGTCCTGACTTTC
cdr3_aa: CASSQDGGGSGANVLTF

d_call: .
clone_size: many
j_call: TRBJ2-1
v_call: TRBV28
cdr3_nt: TGTGCCAGCAGTTTTATGAATGAGCAGTTCTTC
cdr3_aa: CASSFMNEQFF

d_call: TRBD1
clone_size: .
j_call: TRBJ2-2
v_call: TRBV11-1
cdr3_nt: TGTGCCAGCAGCGTCCGGGACAGGGTGACCGGGGAGCTGTTTTTT
cdr3_aa: CASSVRDRVTGELFF

d_call: TRBD2
clone_size: many
j_call: TRBJ2-5
v_call: TRBV28
cdr3_nt: TGTGCCAGCAGTTTAGCGGGGCGGGGGCAAGAGACCCAGTACTTC
cdr3_aa: CASSLAGRGQETQYF

d_call: TRBD1
clone_size: many
j_call: TRBJ1-1
v_call: TRBV5-1
cdr3_nt: TGCGCCAGCAGCTTGCGCCAGGGGGCTGGAAGCACTGAAGCTTTCTTT
cdr3_aa: CASSLRQGAGSTEAFF

d_call: .
clone_size: .
j_call: TRBJ1-1
v_call: TRBV29-1
cdr3_nt: TGCAGCGTTATCAGGCAGGGGCCTATCGCTGAAGCTTTCTTT
cdr3_aa: CSVIRQGPIAEAFF

d_call: .
clone_size: many
j_call: TRBJ2-7
v_call: TRBV21-1
cdr3_nt: TGTGCCAGCAGCATAACCGGGACAGACAAGTACGAGCAGTACTTC
cdr3_aa: CASSITGTDKYEQYF

d_call: .
clone_size: .
j_call: TRBJ1-1
v_call: TRBV19
cdr3_nt: TGTGCCAGTAGTGGACGACAGCTATTGCGTTTGGGGGCTTTCTTT
cdr3_aa: CASSGRQLLRLGAFF

d_call: TRBD1
clone_size: many
j_call: TRBJ1-4
v_call: TRBV5-1
cdr3_nt: TGCGCCAGCAGAAGGGGACAGGATGAAGAAAAACTGTTTTTT
cdr3_aa: CASRRGQDEEKLFF

d_call: TRBD1
clone_size: .
j_call: TRBJ1-1
v_call: TRBV20-1
cdr3_nt: TGCAGTGCTGTAGAGACAGGGACGAAAACGAACACTGAAGCTTTCTTT
cdr3_aa: CSAVETGTKTNTEAFF

d_call: TRBD1
clone_size: many
j_call: TRBJ2-7
v_call: TRBV4-1
cdr3_nt: TGCGCCAGCAGCCATGGTAGGCGACAGGGAGCTTCCTACGAGCAGTACTTC
cdr3_aa: CASSHGRRQGASYEQYF

d_call: .
clone_size: few
j_call: TRBJ2-7
v_call: TRBV7-2
cdr3_nt: TGTGCCAGCAGCTTCGGCCGGGGTCGGAACGAGCAGTACTTC
cdr3_aa: CASSFGRGRNEQYF

d_call: .
clone_size: .
j_call: TRBJ2-3
v_call: TRBV28
cdr3_nt: TGTGCCAGCACACTCAGGCCTGCCACAGACACGCAGTATTTT
cdr3_aa: CASTLRPATDTQYF

d_call: TRBD1
clone_size: medium-sized
j_call: TRBJ1-4
v_call: TRBV7-9
cdr3_nt: TGTGCCAGCAGCTTAGGGACAGGGGTTGAAAAACTGTTTTTT
cdr3_aa: CASSLGTGVEKLFF

d_call: .
clone_size: many
j_call: TRBJ2-5
v_call: TRBV4-2
cdr3_nt: TGTGCCAGCAGCCAAGATGGGGATGTGGAGACCCAGTACTTC
cdr3_aa: CASSQDGDVETQYF

d_call: .
clone_size: many
j_call: TRBJ1-1
v_call: TRBV14
cdr3_nt: TGTGCCAGCAGCCAAGGGAGACTCACTGAAGCTTTCTTT
cdr3_aa: CASSQGRLTEAFF

d_call: .
clone_size: many
j_call: TRBJ1-2
v_call: TRBV7-2
cdr3_nt: TGTGCCAGCAGCTTACAGAACAACTATGGCTACACCTTC
cdr3_aa: CASSLQNNYGYTF

d_call: TRBD2
clone_size: many
j_call: TRBJ2-1
v_call: TRBV28
cdr3_nt: TGTGCCAGCAGTTCCGGCGGGAGGGCGGTTGAGCAGTTCTTC
cdr3_aa: CASSSGGRAVEQFF

d_call: .
clone_size: many
j_call: TRBJ2-5
v_call: TRBV5-1
cdr3_nt: TGCGCCAGCAGCTTGGTTCCGGGCCAAGAGACCCAGTACTTC
cdr3_aa: CASSLVPGQETQYF

d_call: .
clone_size: .
j_call: TRBJ2-1
v_call: TRBV7-9
cdr3_nt: TGTGCCAGCAGCTCCCCCAAGGGCTCCTACAATGAGCAGTTCTTC
cdr3_aa: CASSSPKGSYNEQFF

d_call: TRBD2
clone_size: medium-sized
j_call: TRBJ2-3
v_call: TRBV5-1
cdr3_nt: TGCGCCAGCAGCTTCCTAGCGGAACCTAGGAGGGCAGATACGCAGTATTTT
cdr3_aa: CASSFLAEPRRADTQYF

d_call: .
clone_size: medium-sized
j_call: TRBJ2-5
v_call: TRBV6-6
cdr3_nt: TGTGCCAGCAGTTACTCGACTCTAGCCGGGGAGACCCAGTACTTC
cdr3_aa: CASSYSTLAGETQYF